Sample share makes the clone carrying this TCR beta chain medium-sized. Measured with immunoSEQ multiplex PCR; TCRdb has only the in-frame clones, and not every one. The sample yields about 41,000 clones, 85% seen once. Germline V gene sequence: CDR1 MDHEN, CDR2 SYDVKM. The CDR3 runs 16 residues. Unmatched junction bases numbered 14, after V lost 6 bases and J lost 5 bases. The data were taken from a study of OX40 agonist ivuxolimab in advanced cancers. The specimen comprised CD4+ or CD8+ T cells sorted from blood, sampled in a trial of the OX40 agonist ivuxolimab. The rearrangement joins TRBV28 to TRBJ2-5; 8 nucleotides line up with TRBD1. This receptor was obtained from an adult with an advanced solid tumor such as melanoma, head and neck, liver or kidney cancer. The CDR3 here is CASSNNRQGRRETQYF. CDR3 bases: TGTGCCAGCAGCAACAACCGACAGGGGAGGAGGGAGACCCAGTACTTC.